The 19 T cell receptor beta chains listed next were all sequenced from one sample in a study of T cells in Graves' hyperthyroidism and ophthalmopathy. Template material for amplifying TCR beta CDR3 regions consisted of RNA transcripts. HTBI primers were used for first-round RT-PCR of the TCR CDR3. TCRdb fed the multiplex PCR reads into MiXCR, producing one record per CDR3 protein. The sample yields approximately 300,000 distinct CDR3 sequences, around a fifth seen once. The sample consisted of blood. The origin of the receptors is a middle-aged man with Graves' ophthalmopathy.

This clonotype has just a few counts. The chain links TRBV28 to TRBJ2-4, with 9 bases that match TRBD2. The ends lost 3 bases at V and 2 bases at J; junction bases unmatched: 2. The CDR3 contains 15 residues. The germline V gene has CDR1 MDHEN and CDR2 SYDVKM. CDR3: CASSLTSGTKNIQYF. In DNA, the CDR3 is TGTGCCAGCAGTTTGACTAGCGGTACCAAAAACATTCAGTACTTC.

This clonotype was picked up many times. V gene TRBV6-1 combines with J gene TRBJ2-7; 9 bases map to TRBD1. The germline CDR1 and CDR2 sequences are MNHNS and SASEGT. The CDR3 sequence is 15 residues long. The junction had 7 bases not matched to a gene; V was cut back by 5 bases and J by 2 bases. Here the CDR3 DNA reads TGTGCCAGCAGTTTTGACAGGGGGTCCACCTACGAGCAGTACTTC. Amino acids: CASSFDRGSTYEQYF.

In its sample, this clonotype was seen many times. This chain joins TRBV27 and TRBJ1-5; a possible D gene is TRBD1 (5 bases). This CDR3 contains 14 residues. Trimming stripped 0 bases from V and 9 bases from J, with 12 bases between. CDR1 and CDR2 from the germline V gene are MNHEY and SMNVEV (reference sequence). In DNA, the CDR3 is TGTGCCAGCAGTTTATCAGGGACGTCGGGGCCCCAGCATTTT. The encoded protein is CASSLSGTSGPQHF.

V usage is TRBV12-3 or TRBV12-4 and J usage is TRBJ2-7, with D perhaps TRBD2 (5 bases). The ends were cut back, 4 bases at V and 3 bases at J, with 10 bases in the middle. This CDR3 comprises 13 residues. This chain's CDR3 is CASSSASSYEQYF. Written as DNA, the CDR3 is TGTGCCAGCAGTTCGGCTAGCAGCTACGAGCAGTACTTC.

This clonotype has a count of ten or more. The rearrangement uses TRBV20-1 and TRBJ1-6; TRBD1 matches at 8 bases. The V gene end was trimmed by 2 bases and the J gene end by 6 bases; junction bases not matched to a gene: 6. The CDR3 length is 15 residues. The V gene's germline CDR1 is DFQATT and CDR2 SNEGSKA (reference sequence). Written as DNA, the CDR3 is TGCAGTGCTAGAAGGTCAGGGGGCCTTAATTCACCCCTCCACTTT. It yields the protein CSARRSGGLNSPLHF.

This clonotype was seen a few times. The CDR3 loop reads CATSSVAGASTDTQYF. CDR3 nucleotides: TGTGCCACCAGCAGCGTAGCGGGAGCTAGCACAGATACGCAGTATTTT. V usage is TRBV15 and J usage is TRBJ2-3, with 9 nucleotides matching TRBD2. The V segment lost 3 bases and the J segment 0 bases; nucleotides outside the gene matches: 4. This CDR3 has 16 amino acids. Germline V gives CDR1 LNHNV, CDR2 YYDKDF (reference sequence).

This clonotype was seen ten or more times. The chain is built from TRBV10-1 and TRBJ2-2; TRBD2 agrees at 8 bases. V shed 0 bases, J shed 5 bases, and the junction held 2 bases outside the gene matches. This CDR3 has 15 residues. CDR1 WNHNN and CDR2 SYGVQD come from the germline V gene (reference sequence). CDR3 residues: CASSESTGGTGELFF. The CDR3 nucleotides are TGCGCCAGCAGTGAGTCGACGGGAGGGACCGGGGAGCTGTTTTTT.

This chain connects TRBV4-1 to TRBJ2-1, with no clear D. CDR1 and CDR2 (germline): MGHRA, YSYEKL. There are 15 residues in the CDR3. With 2 bases removed from V and 5 bases from J, the gap between germline ends came to 13 bases. DNA for the CDR3: TGCGCCAGCAGCCAAATGGGTCGAGGACACAATGAGCAGTTCTTC. Its protein product is CASSQMGRGHNEQFF.

This chain joins TRBV29-1 and TRBJ1-4; tentatively, D is TRBD1 (5 bases). Germline V gene data show CDR1 as SQVTM and CDR2 as ANQGSEA. The CDR3 contains 11 residues. V was cut by 7 bases and J by 8 bases, with 11 bases left in between. CDR3 protein: CSGLKGEKLFF. The DNA for the CDR3 is TGCAGCGGCCTTAAGGGGGAAAAACTGTTTTTT.

The rearrangement uses TRBV27 and TRBJ2-3; no clear D. The ends were cut back, 2 bases at V and 4 bases at J, with 10 bases in the middle. The CDR3 spans 14 residues. Germline V CDR1 and CDR2: MNHEY, SMNVEV (reference sequence). CDR3 sequence: CASSLVSGADTQYF. The CDR3 DNA follows: TGTGCCAGCAGTTTAGTCTCGGGCGCAGATACGCAGTATTTT.

This clonotype was seen many times. The V gene is TRBV24-1, the J gene TRBJ1-2; unclear D gene. Trimming took off 2 bases at V and 7 bases at J, with 16 bases between the two ends. This CDR3 is built from 15 residues. Germline CDR1 reads KGHDR; CDR2 reads SFDVKD. Here the CDR3 DNA reads TGTGCCACCAGTGATTCCGCAGGACTAGGTTCTGGCTACACCTTC. It specifies CATSDSAGLGSGYTF.

The chain uses TRBV6-5 and TRBJ2-1; D ambiguous. There are 13 residues in the CDR3. V was trimmed by 4 bases and J by 5 bases, leaving 9 bases between them. Germline V gives CDR1 MNHEY, CDR2 SVGAGI. CDR3 bases: TGTGCCAGCAGTTCCTCTAATCACAATGAGCAGTTCTTC. It specifies CASSSSNHNEQFF.

The chain is built from TRBV7-6 and TRBJ2-6; D gene uncertain. Germline lookup yields CDR1 SGHVS and CDR2 FNYEAQ. The CDR3 is made up of 13 amino acids. Trimming took 2 bases from V and 4 from J, leaving 3 bases between them. The CDR3 bases are TGTGCCAGCAGCTTAAGAGGGGCCAACGTCCTGACTTTC. Translated: CASSLRGANVLTF.

This clonotype was seen once. The V call is TRBV20-1, the J call TRBJ2-1; D not resolved. This CDR3 has 14 residues. V was shortened by 5 bases and J by 0 bases, with 11 bases between the two germline ends. Germline V gene data show CDR1 as DFQATT and CDR2 as SNEGSKA (reference sequence). The CDR3 protein is CSAPLRTSYNEQFF. In nucleotides, the CDR3 is TGCAGTGCTCCCCTCAGGACCTCCTACAATGAGCAGTTCTTC.

This clonotype occurred many times. The chain links TRBV5-1 to TRBJ1-2, with D hard to call. Trimming shortened V by 0 bases and J by 8 bases, and 11 bases separated the two germline ends. The CDR3 spans 13 residues. Germline CDR1 is SGHRS and CDR2 is YFSETQ. The CDR3 region has the DNA TGCGCCAGCAGCTTGGCAGGAGGCGAGGGCTACACCTTC. The encoded protein is CASSLAGGEGYTF.

This clonotype was observed a handful of times. This rearrangement joins TRBV4-1 to TRBJ1-1; maybe TRBD1 (6 bases). The ends were cut back, 9 bases at V and 0 bases at J, with 11 bases in the middle. Looked up from germline, CDR1 is MGHRA and CDR2 is YSYEKL. The CDR3 is 13 amino acids. The CDR3: CASKQGVNTEAFF. The CDR3 DNA follows: TGCGCCAGTAAACAGGGTGTGAACACTGAAGCTTTCTTT.

The chain is built from TRBV9 and TRBJ2-7, with D unresolved. The germline V gene encodes CDR1 SGDLS and CDR2 YYNGEE. The CDR3 is made up of 15 amino acids. Trimming took off 0 bases at V and 0 bases at J, with 10 bases between the two ends. In nucleotides, the CDR3 is TGTGCCAGCAGCGTAGACAGCGTTCCCTCCTACGAGCAGTACTTC. It is translated as CASSVDSVPSYEQYF.

This clonotype has ten or more counts. The genes are TRBV7-2 and TRBJ2-7, with 8 bases aligning to TRBD2. CDR3 length equals 17 residues. Germline V gene lookup returns CDR1 SGHTA and CDR2 FQGNSA. V lost 0 bases, J lost 2 bases, and 9 bases stayed unmatched. CDR3 DNA: TGTGCCAGCAGCTTAGCTAGCGGGATGGGGAGTCCCTACGAGCAGTACTTC. It codes for CASSLASGMGSPYEQYF. Using reference TRBV7-2 and TRBJ2-7 for the parts outside the CDR3, the full variable domain is GAGVSQSPSNKVTEKGKDVELRCDPISGHTALYWYRQSLGQGLEFLIYFQGNSAPDKSGLPSDRFSAERTGGSVSTLTIQRTQQEDSAVYLCASSLASGMGSPYEQYFGPGTRLTVT.

The chain carries TRBV3-1 and TRBJ2-7, with D uncertain. Germline values: CDR1 LGHDT, CDR2 YNNKEL (reference sequence). Trimming removed 1 base at V and 3 bases at J, with 22 bases between. CDR3 length: 18 residues. CDR3 sequence (DNA): TGTGCCAGCAGCCAAGCCCCCCTCTCGCGGCTCGGCGGCTACGAGCAGTACTTC. Translation: CASSQAPLSRLGGYEQYF.